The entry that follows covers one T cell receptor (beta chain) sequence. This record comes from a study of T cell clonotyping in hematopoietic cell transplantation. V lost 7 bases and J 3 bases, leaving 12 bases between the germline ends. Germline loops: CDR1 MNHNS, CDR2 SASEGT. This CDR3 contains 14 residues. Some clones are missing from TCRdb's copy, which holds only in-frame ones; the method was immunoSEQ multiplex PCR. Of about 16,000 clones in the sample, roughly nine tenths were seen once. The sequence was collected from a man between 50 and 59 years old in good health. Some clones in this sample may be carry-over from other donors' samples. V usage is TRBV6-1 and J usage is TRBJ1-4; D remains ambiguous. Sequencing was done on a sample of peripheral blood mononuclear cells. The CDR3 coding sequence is TGTGCCAGCACCGAGGGTATACCTAATGAAAAACTGTTTTTT. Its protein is CASTEGIPNEKLFF.